The clone carrying this TCR beta chain came up a few times. Sample-barcoded 5' priming and a J-beta primer mix drove a second PCR of about 6 to 11 cycles. TCRdb passed the 5' RACE reads through MiXCR, listing each CDR3 protein once. The sample includes roughly 560,000 distinct CDR3 sequences, more than 20% of them seen just once. The record originates from a study of blood T cells in healthy people across ages. Separately, the same data were catalogued under a study of T cells of mothers and their children. That paper adds: Sample barcodes and 2-4 random nucleotides were added by the M1S primer of the second PCR. Per child, some 3 million TCR beta CDR3 reads were obtained, against over 8.5 million per mother. Related mother-child pairs showed slightly, non-significantly higher overlap than unrelated pairs.

The source of this sequence is a boy between 10 and 17 years old in good health. What was sequenced was blood.

CDR3 sequence: CSFLYNEQFF. The CDR3 DNA reads as TGCAGTTTCCTGTACAATGAGCAGTTCTTC. The chain combines TRBV29-1 with TRBJ2-5; D not resolved. The J call may be in error: the DNA end matches TRBJ2-1 better. The CDR3 is 10 amino acids. The germline gives CDR1 SQVTM, CDR2 ANQGSEA.